This T cell receptor beta chain stems from a study of PD-1 and CTLA-4 blockade in melanoma. TCRdb's table, derived via immunoSEQ multiplex PCR, lists solely in-frame clones and lacks some. The data contain about 16,000 clones, more than 65% of them singletons. Deletions cut 7 bases from V and 8 bases from J, with 21 bases between. Germline V lookup: CDR1 SGHNT, CDR2 YYREEE (reference sequence). CDR3 size: 14 residues. The sample in question was CD8+ T cells from peripheral blood, obtained before anti-PD-1 treatment. The receptor was derived from a human donor with melanoma. V is TRBV5-4 and J is TRBJ1-2; D not certain. The CDR3 bases are TGTGCCAGCGGTAGGGTTGGGGATTTAGACGGCTACACCTTC. It encodes CASGRVGDLDGYTF.